What follows are 4 T cell receptor beta chains derived from one specimen sequenced in a study of monozygotic twins with inflammatory bowel disease. Using the 5' RACE reads, TCRdb records one entry per CDR3 protein without DNA. Its table records fewer than 550,000 distinct CDR3 sequences. What was sequenced was blood. Every receptor here comes from a human donor with ulcerative colitis or Crohn's disease, or a healthy co-twin of an affected twin (not recorded which).

The rearrangement joins TRBV15 to TRBJ1-5; checking the TCRdb D call of TRBD1 is not possible without DNA. Germline CDR1 and CDR2: LNHNV and YYDKDF (reference sequence). The CDR3 runs to 16 residues. The CDR3 loop is CATSRLGQGMDQPQHF.

CDR3 sequence: CASSLGQGQAKNIQYF. The chain joins TRBV5-4 to TRBJ2-4; TCRdb's D gene call, TRBD1, goes unchecked for lack of DNA. This CDR3 is 16 amino acids long. The V gene's germline CDR1 is SGHNT and CDR2 YYREEE (reference sequence).

V usage is TRBV5-1 and J usage is TRBJ2-1; TCRdb selects TRBD2, and the lack of DNA leaves this call unchecked. Per the germline V gene, CDR1 is SGHRS and CDR2 is YFSETQ. The CDR3 has 15 amino acids. The CDR3 sequence is CASSLAFLAGDEQFF.

This chain joins TRBV6-1 and TRBJ1-2; the TCRdb D gene call, TRBD1, has no DNA to confirm it. Germline V gene lookup returns CDR1 MNHNS and CDR2 SASEGT. The CDR3 length is 15 residues. CDR3 protein: CASTRGGSMNYGYTF.